This T cell receptor (beta chain) stems from a study of T cell repertoires in cytomegalovirus infection. Study-level information: CMV infection plus the matching HLA type was flagged by public TCR beta signatures. Overall study findings and caveats: Carriage of CMV together with the relevant HLA was identifiable through cumulative public TCR beta family frequency. Dominating the ex vivo response were HLA-C-restricted CMV-specific TCR beta clonotypes.

MiXCR was run by TCRdb on the reads, yielding one entry per CDR3 protein. This sample carries approximately 500,000 distinct CDR3 sequences, about a quarter of them seen once, and the ten largest clones take 13%. Trimming shortened V by 7 bases and J by 6 bases, and 4 bases separated the two germline ends. There are 10 residues in the CDR3. CDR1 is MNHEY and CDR2 is SVGAGI in the germline V gene. This clonotype has more than one count but fewer than ten. Its target is unknown. Sequenced: PBMCs. This rearrangement joins TRBV6-5 to TRBJ1-5; no clear D. The TCR originated in a human donor in good health (CMV status not recorded). Some clones in this sample may be carry-over from other donors' samples. The CDR3 region has the DNA TGTGCCAGCACACTTCAGCCCCAGCATTTT. Amino acids: CASTLQPQHF.